These 25 T cell receptor beta chains share one sample of origin, sequenced in a study of blood T cell repertoires in COVID-19. The repertoire was sequenced with immunoSEQ multiplex PCR; TCRdb's copy has only in-frame clones and lacks some. The data contain 200,000 to 300,000 clones, 80% to 90% of them singletons. Sequencing was done on a sample of peripheral blood. Source of these receptors: a man between 40 and 49 years old who had recovered from COVID-19.

This rearrangement joins TRBV5-1 to TRBJ1-1, with 7 bases lining up with TRBD1. CDR3 length: 14 residues. Germline V gene lookup returns CDR1 SGHRS and CDR2 YFSETQ. With V trimmed by 1 base and J by 2 bases, 2 bases remained unmatched. In nucleotides, the CDR3 is TGCGCCAGCAGCTTGCACAGGGGAAACACTGAAGCTTTCTTT. It codes for CASSLHRGNTEAFF.

The gene calls are TRBV5-4 and TRBJ1-4; D is unclear. This CDR3 region has 14 residues. CDR1 is SGHNT, CDR2 YYREEE, per germline (reference sequence). Trimming left V 0 bases short and J 5 bases short, with 8 bases between. This CDR3 is CASSLGGANEKLFF. In DNA form, the CDR3 reads TGTGCCAGCAGCTTGGGCGGAGCGAATGAAAAACTGTTTTTT.

V gene TRBV6-5 combines with J gene TRBJ1-2; TRBD1 aligns across 7 bases. The length of the CDR3 is 16 residues. The ends lost 0 bases at V and 1 base at J; junction bases unmatched: 5. Germline V CDR1 and CDR2: MNHEY, SVGAGI. In DNA form, the CDR3 reads TGTGCCAGCAGTTACTCCACGGGACAGATTAACTATGGCTACACCTTC. Amino acids: CASSYSTGQINYGYTF.

The chain uses TRBV4-3 and TRBJ1-6, with no clear D. Deletions cut 2 bases from V and 7 bases from J, with 9 bases between. The CDR3 is made up of 14 amino acids. Germline-derived CDR1 and CDR2 are LGHNA and YSLEER. The CDR3 loop reads CASSQLRRNSPLHF. DNA for the CDR3: TGCGCCAGCAGCCAACTCCGGAGGAATTCACCCCTCCACTTT.

The chain employs TRBV11-3 and TRBJ2-3, with TRBD2 as a possible D gene (5 bases). CDR3 length: 14 amino acids. The germline V gene has CDR1 SGHNT and CDR2 YENEEA. V was shortened by 5 bases and J by 0 bases, with 9 bases between the two germline ends. The CDR3 protein is CASSLLASTDTQYF. CDR3 nucleotides: TGTGCCAGCAGCCTGCTAGCTAGCACAGATACGCAGTATTTT. Supplemented by reference TRBV11-3 and TRBJ2-3, the full variable domain reads EAGVVQSPRYKIIEKKQPVAFWCNPISGHNTLYWYLQNLGQGPELLIRYENEEAVDDSQLPKDRFSAERLKGVDSTLKIQPAELGDSAVYLCASSLLASTDTQYFGPGTRLTVL.

This chain connects TRBV7-9 to TRBJ1-2, with D hard to call. Trimming left V 3 bases short and J 0 bases short, with 14 bases between. CDR1 is SEHNR and CDR2 is FQNEAQ in the germline V gene (reference sequence). The CDR3 sequence is 16 residues long. CDR3 in DNA: TGTGCCAGCAGCTTTCCGAAGGGAGCAGCTAACTATGGCTACACCTTC. Translation: CASSFPKGAANYGYTF.

This clone was seen more than once but under ten times. The rearrangement uses TRBV6-1 and TRBJ1-1, with 10 bases matching TRBD1. Germline V CDR1 and CDR2: MNHNS, SASEGT. This CDR3 has 16 residues. Trimming cost V 4 bases and J 5 bases; bases outside gene matches: 10. The CDR3 spells CASSAQRQGALTEAFF. In DNA, the CDR3 is TGTGCCAGCAGTGCCCAACGACAGGGGGCGCTGACTGAAGCTTTCTTT.

V usage is TRBV14 and J usage is TRBJ2-7, with 7 bases that match TRBD1. The CDR3 runs to 14 residues. After removal of 5 bases from V and 3 bases from J, the junction contained 7 bases not matched to a gene. Germline V lookup: CDR1 SGHDN, CDR2 FVKESK. Here the CDR3 reads CASSSHDRDYEQYF. Here the CDR3 DNA reads TGTGCCAGCAGCTCACACGACAGGGACTACGAGCAGTACTTC.

This chain joins TRBV7-9 and TRBJ2-1; D possibly corresponds to TRBD2 (6 bases). Trimming left V 7 bases short and J 1 base short, with 8 bases between. CDR1 is SEHNR and CDR2 is FQNEAQ in the germline V gene (reference sequence). CDR3 length: 13 amino acids. For the CDR3, the DNA is TGTGCCAGCATGGGGGGTTCCTACAATGAGCAGTTCTTC. It is translated as CASMGGSYNEQFF.

The chain carries TRBV4-3 and TRBJ2-5, with TRBD2 as a possible D gene (6 bases). The CDR3 consists of 15 residues. Trimming pared 0 bases from V and 5 bases from J, leaving 13 bases between. Germline assignment: CDR1 LGHNA and CDR2 YSLEER. The CDR3 here is CASSQERDWGETQYF. The CDR3 DNA is TGCGCCAGCAGCCAAGAGAGGGACTGGGGGGAGACCCAGTACTTC.

The J gene is TRBJ2-4, the V gene TRBV7-9, with D possibly matching TRBD1 (6 bases). The CDR3 consists of 14 residues. The germline V gene encodes CDR1 SEHNR and CDR2 FQNEAQ (reference sequence). Trimming stripped 3 bases from V and 4 bases from J, with 10 bases between. In DNA, the CDR3 is TGTGCCAGCAGCTTCGACAGGAGAAAAAACATTCAGTACTTC. This sequence encodes CASSFDRRKNIQYF.

The V gene is TRBV6-8, the J gene TRBJ2-7; D is unresolved. Trimming removed 5 bases from V and 0 bases from J, with 17 bases in between. This CDR3 contains 16 residues. Germline-derived CDR1 and CDR2 are MNHGY and SAAAGT. The CDR3 loop reads CASSPPSVKCSYEQYF. In DNA, the CDR3 is TGTGCCAGCAGTCCCCCGAGTGTAAAGTGCTCCTACGAGCAGTACTTC.

This clone was seen once. This sequence joins TRBV2 and TRBJ2-7; TRBD1 matches at 10 bases. V lost 5 bases to trimming and J lost 3 bases; unmatched junction nucleotides: 4. The CDR3 has 14 amino acids. The V gene's germline CDR1 is SNHLY and CDR2 FYNNEI. This chain's CDR3 is CASSRQGAVYEQYF. CDR3 in DNA: TGTGCCAGCAGTCGACAGGGGGCTGTCTACGAGCAGTACTTC.

The chain combines TRBV3-1 (or the pseudogene TRBV3-2) with TRBJ2-4, with TRBD2 as a possible D gene (7 bases). The CDR3 length is 18 residues. The V end lost 0 bases, the J end lost 4 bases, and 19 bases lay between the germline ends. Germline V CDR1 and CDR2: LGHDT, YNNKEL (reference sequence). CDR3 sequence: CASSQDKAGAITKNIQYF. CDR3 in DNA: TGTGCCAGCAGCCAAGATAAGGCGGGGGCAATAACTAAAAACATTCAGTACTTC.

This clone was found many times. The chain combines TRBV10-2 with TRBJ1-1; D is undetermined. There are 11 residues in the CDR3. Germline V lookup: CDR1 WSHSY, CDR2 SAAADI. Between the trimmed V and J ends, which lost 10 bases and 1 base, there was a span of 7 bases. In DNA form, the CDR3 reads TGCGCCACCTGGAGGAACACTGAAGCTTTCTTT. As protein: CATWRNTEAFF.

The genes are TRBV7-9 and TRBJ1-1; no clear D gene. The CDR3 totals 13 residues. The V and J ends lost 8 bases and 5 bases respectively, with 15 bases between them. The germline V gene has CDR1 SEHNR and CDR2 FQNEAQ (reference sequence). CDR3 sequence (DNA): TGTGCCAGCGGTCAGGCGGGCAGGACTGAAGCTTTCTTT. Amino acids: CASGQAGRTEAFF. Full variable domain (outside the CDR3, taken from reference TRBV7-9 and TRBJ1-1): DTGVSQNPRHKITKRGQNVTFRCDPISEHNRLYWYRQTLGQGPEFLTYFQNEAQLEKSRLLSDRFSAERPKGSFSTLEIQRTEQGDSAMYLCASGQAGRTEAFFGQGTRLTVV.

This clone appeared many times. The V call is TRBV13, the J call TRBJ2-7; TRBD1 matches 9 bases. Germline assignment: CDR1 PRHDT and CDR2 FYEKMQ (reference sequence). The CDR3 covers 14 residues. V dropped 4 bases and J dropped 5; count of bases not matched to a gene: 6. The CDR3 protein is CASSSRDRAHEQYF. DNA for the CDR3: TGTGCCAGCAGCTCCCGGGACAGGGCCCACGAGCAGTACTTC.

The V call is TRBV10-2, the J call TRBJ1-6; weak D call: TRBD1 (6 bases). V was pared by 3 bases and J by 2 bases, with 8 bases between. This CDR3 contains 15 residues. Germline loops: CDR1 WSHSY, CDR2 SAAADI. For the CDR3, the DNA is TGCGCCAGCAGTGAACAGGGTCCCTATAATTCACCCCTCCACTTT. This sequence encodes CASSEQGPYNSPLHF.

This chain uses TRBV5-5 with TRBJ1-1; 8 nucleotides line up with TRBD1. Per the germline V gene, CDR1 is SGHKS and CDR2 is YYEKEE (reference sequence). With 4 bases clipped from V and 3 bases from J, the junction kept 2 bases outside the gene matches. The CDR3 covers 13 residues. This chain's CDR3 is CASSMDRDTEAFF. CDR3 nucleotides: TGTGCCAGCAGCATGGACAGGGACACTGAAGCTTTCTTT.

The chain couples TRBV2 to TRBJ2-3, with D possibly matching TRBD2 (6 bases). CDR3 length: 15 amino acids. The V end lost 2 bases, the J end lost 4 bases, and 13 bases lay between the germline ends. The germline V gene encodes CDR1 SNHLY and CDR2 FYNNEI. Here the CDR3 DNA reads TGTGCCAGCAGTGAACTGGCACTAGCCCCAGATACGCAGTATTTT. Translating gives CASSELALAPDTQYF.

This sequence joins TRBV4-1 and TRBJ2-6, with TRBD1 identical over 7 bases. The germline V gene has CDR1 MGHRA and CDR2 YSYEKL. The CDR3 is 17 amino acids. Trimming removed 1 base from V and 0 bases from J; junction bases left unmatched: 3. The CDR3 sequence: CASSQGDSSSGANVLTF. The CDR3, as DNA: TGCGCCAGCAGCCAAGGGGACAGCTCCTCTGGGGCCAACGTCCTGACTTTC.

This chain links TRBV9 with TRBJ2-7; maybe TRBD1 (6 bases). Germline CDR1 reads SGDLS; CDR2 reads YYNGEE. Trimming removed 1 base at V and 5 bases at J, with 13 bases between. This CDR3 comprises 14 residues. CDR3 nucleotides: TGTGCCAGCAGCGTATCCGCAGGGGCGGACGAGCAGTACTTC. Its protein product is CASSVSAGADEQYF.

In DNA, the CDR3 is TGCAGTGCTAGGCAGGTAAATGAGCAGTTCTTC. Residues: CSARQVNEQFF. V is TRBV20-1 and J is TRBJ2-1; D is undetermined. Germline lookup yields CDR1 DFQATT and CDR2 SNEGSKA (reference sequence). V lost 3 bases and J lost 7, with 7 bases in between. The CDR3 runs to 11 residues.

This chain connects TRBV11-3 to TRBJ1-1; 9 bases align to TRBD1. The V and J ends lost 5 bases and 1 base, in that order; junction bases with no gene match: 8. Germline lookup yields CDR1 SGHNT and CDR2 YENEEA. The CDR3 extends over 16 amino acids. This CDR3 reads CASSERRDRANTEAFF. The CDR3 region has the DNA TGTGCCAGCAGCGAGCGCCGGGACAGGGCGAACACTGAAGCTTTCTTT.

The genes are TRBV13 and TRBJ1-1; D not resolved. The CDR3 runs 13 residues. CDR1 and CDR2 from the germline V gene are PRHDT and FYEKMQ (reference sequence). V lost 3 bases to trimming and J lost 0 bases, with 5 bases between them. The CDR3 sequence: CASSFFMNTEAFF. The CDR3 region has the DNA TGTGCCAGCAGCTTTTTCATGAACACTGAAGCTTTCTTT.